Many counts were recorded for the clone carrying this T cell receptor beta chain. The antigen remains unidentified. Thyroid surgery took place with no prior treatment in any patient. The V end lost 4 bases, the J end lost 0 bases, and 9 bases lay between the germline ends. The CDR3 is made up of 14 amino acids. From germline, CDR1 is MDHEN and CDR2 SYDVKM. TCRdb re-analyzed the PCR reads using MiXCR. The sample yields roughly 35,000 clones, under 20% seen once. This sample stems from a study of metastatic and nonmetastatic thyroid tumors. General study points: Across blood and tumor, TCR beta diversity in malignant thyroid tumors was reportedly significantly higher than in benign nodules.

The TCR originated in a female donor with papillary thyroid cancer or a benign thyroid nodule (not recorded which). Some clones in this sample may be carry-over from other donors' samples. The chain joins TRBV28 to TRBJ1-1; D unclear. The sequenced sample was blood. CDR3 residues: CASSSLKVNTEAFF. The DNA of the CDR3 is TGTGCCAGCAGTTCCCTCAAGGTGAACACTGAAGCTTTCTTT.